This T cell receptor beta chain was identified in a study of T cells in Graves' hyperthyroidism and ophthalmopathy. Findings and caveats of the study: Researchers report that a 13 V-J model separated ophthalmopathy from stable hyperthyroidism. Blood also held most thyroid clonotypes expanded beyond 0.001.

Comments on this clonotype: Its specificity is unknown.

The ends lost 5 bases at V and 5 bases at J; junction bases unmatched: 12. Germline CDR1 MGHRA, CDR2 YSYEKL. The CDR3 has 16 residues. TCR beta CDR3 regions were amplified from RNA transcripts. The HTBI primer set drove a first-round RT-PCR of the TCR CDR3. TCRdb re-called the multiplex PCR reads through MiXCR, storing one row per CDR3 protein. Of about 300,000 distinct CDR3 sequences in the sample, roughly 19% were seen once. The source material was blood. The chain is built from TRBV4-1 and TRBJ2-5, with TRBD2 matching 9 bases. The TCR comes from a man aged 50-59 years with Graves' ophthalmopathy. The CDR3 coding sequence is TGCGCCAGCAGCGGACCCCCGGGACTAGCAGCGGAGACCCAGTACTTC. Protein: CASSGPPGLAAETQYF.